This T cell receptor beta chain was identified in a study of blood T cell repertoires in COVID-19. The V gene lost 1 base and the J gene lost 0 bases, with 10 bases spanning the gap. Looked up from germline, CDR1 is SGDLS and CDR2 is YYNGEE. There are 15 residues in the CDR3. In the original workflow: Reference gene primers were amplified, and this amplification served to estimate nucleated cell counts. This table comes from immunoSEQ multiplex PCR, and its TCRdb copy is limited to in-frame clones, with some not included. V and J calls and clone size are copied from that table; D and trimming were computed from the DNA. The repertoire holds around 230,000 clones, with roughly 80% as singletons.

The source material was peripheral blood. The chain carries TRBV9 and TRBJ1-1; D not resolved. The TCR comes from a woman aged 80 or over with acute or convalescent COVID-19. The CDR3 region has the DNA TGTGCCAGCAGCGTAACCGCACTACTGAACACTGAAGCTTTCTTT. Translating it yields CASSVTALLNTEAFF.